Below, 23 T cell receptor beta chains from the same sample are listed, as sequenced in a study of response to subunit inactivated influenza vaccine. MiXCR, applied by TCRdb to the RT-PCR reads, yields one record per CDR3 protein. The table shows fewer than 600,000 distinct CDR3 sequences, with approximately 6.9% occurring only once. The sample was PBMCs from blood, taken roughly 24 months after vaccination. These receptors all stem from a man aged 50 to 69 who received an inactivated influenza vaccine.

CDR3 amino acids: CASSPIAIQGNRRTGELFF. The CDR3 DNA reads TGTGCCAGCAGCCCTATAGCAATACAGGGGAACCGAAGGACCGGGGAGCTGTTTTTT. The chain has TRBV7-3 and TRBJ2-2; TRBD1 matches 7 bases. Unmatched junction bases numbered 20, after V lost 5 bases and J lost 5 bases. There are 19 residues in the CDR3. Germline-derived CDR1 and CDR2 are SGHTA and FQGTGA.

The CDR3 is CSASGRNYNEQFF. For the CDR3, the DNA is TGCAGCGCCAGCGGGAGGAACTACAATGAGCAGTTCTTC. The chain has TRBV29-1 and TRBJ2-1; 9 bases match TRBD2. CDR3 size: 13 residues. V dropped 7 bases and J dropped 3; count of bases not matched to a gene: 4. The germline V gene has CDR1 SQVTM and CDR2 ANQGSEA.

In its sample, this clonotype was seen many times. The rearrangement uses TRBV15 and TRBJ2-1; no definite D call. Trimming pared 1 base from V and 3 bases from J, leaving 13 bases between. This CDR3 is 16 amino acids long. CDR1 is LNHNV, CDR2 YYDKDF, per germline (reference sequence). The CDR3 sequence is CATSRGTRQNYNEQFF. In nucleotides, the CDR3 is TGTGCCACCAGCAGAGGGACCCGACAAAACTACAATGAGCAGTTCTTC.

This clonotype has a handful of counts. J is TRBJ1-6 and V is TRBV10-3; TRBD1 agrees at 9 bases. Per germline, CDR1 ENHRY and CDR2 SYGVKD. J lost 5 bases, V lost 8 bases, and 1 base had no gene match. The CDR3 spans 13 residues. The CDR3 DNA reads TGTGCCATCGGGGACAGGGATAATTCACCCCTCCACTTT. Translation gives CAIGDRDNSPLHF.

The J gene is TRBJ1-5, the V gene TRBV5-1; 9 bases are shared with TRBD1. The CDR3 is 17 residues long. With V trimmed by 5 bases and J by 0 bases, 9 bases remained unmatched. Germline lookup yields CDR1 SGHRS and CDR2 YFSETQ. CDR3 sequence (DNA): TGCGCCAGCAGTCCCGGGACAGGGCTTTATAGCAATCAGCCCCAGCATTTT. Its translation is CASSPGTGLYSNQPQHF. The whole variable domain, filled in from reference TRBV5-1 and TRBJ1-5, reads KAGVTQTPRYLIKTRGQQVTLSCSPISGHRSVSWYQQTPGQGLQFLFEYFSETQRNKGNFPGRFSGRQFSNSRSEMNVSTLELGDSALYLCASSPGTGLYSNQPQHFGDGTRLSIL.

The table lists this clonotype with a few counts. CDR3 residues: CASSFQPGGFYEQYF. For the CDR3, the DNA is TGTGCCAGCAGTTTTCAGCCAGGGGGCTTCTACGAGCAGTACTTC. J is TRBJ2-7 and V is TRBV28, with TRBD1 matching 8 bases. CDR1 MDHEN and CDR2 SYDVKM come from the germline V gene. Trimming at V came to 3 bases and at J to 3 bases, leaving 7 bases not matched to a gene. This CDR3 comprises 15 residues.

This sequence joins TRBV5-1 and TRBJ2-5, with D possibly matching TRBD2 (5 bases). The CDR3 is 13 amino acids. The germline gives CDR1 SGHRS, CDR2 YFSETQ. Deletions cut 1 base from V and 5 bases from J, with 9 bases between. As DNA, the CDR3 is TGCGCCAGCAGCTTGAAGCCGGGGGAGACCCAGTACTTC. Amino acid sequence: CASSLKPGETQYF.

The sample holds a few counts of this clonotype. The chain recombines TRBV6-2 or TRBV6-3 with TRBJ2-7, with 7 bases that match TRBD1. Germline V CDR1 and CDR2: MNHEY, SVGEGT. V lost 4 bases, J lost 7 bases, and 7 bases stayed unmatched. The CDR3 runs to 13 residues. CDR3 protein: CASSSRQGLEQYF. DNA for the CDR3: TGTGCCAGCAGTTCCCGACAGGGTCTTGAGCAGTACTTC.

The sample holds a few counts of this clonotype. The chain links TRBV11-2 to TRBJ1-6; 8 bases are a match to TRBD1. Germline V lookup: CDR1 SGHAT, CDR2 FQNNGV. The CDR3 loop spans 18 amino acids. Losses at the gene ends were 6 bases for V and 3 bases for J; bases not matched to a gene: 13. CDR3 DNA sequence: TGTGCCAGCAGTTCAAATACCGGGACAGGCCACTATAATTCACCCCTCCACTTT. Translating gives CASSSNTGTGHYNSPLHF. Complete variable domain (other parts from reference TRBV11-2 and TRBJ1-6): EAGVAQSPRYKIIEKRQSVAFWCNPISGHATLYWYQQILGQGPKLLIQFQNNGVVDDSQLPKDRFSAERLKGVDSTLKIQPAKLEDSAVYLCASSSNTGTGHYNSPLHFGNGTRLTVT.

This chain connects TRBV27 to TRBJ1-2; 7 bases match TRBD1. The CDR3 runs to 15 residues. The V and J ends lost 2 bases and 3 bases, in that order; junction bases with no gene match: 6. Germline V CDR1 and CDR2: MNHEY, SMNVEV (reference sequence). The CDR3 protein is CASSLRWDSYYGYTF. The CDR3 region has the DNA TGTGCCAGCAGTTTACGCTGGGACAGTTACTATGGCTACACCTTC.

This clonotype was picked up many times. V is TRBV14 and J is TRBJ1-5; D is perhaps TRBD1 (5 bases). The CDR3 length is 14 residues. Trimming took 1 base from V and 6 from J, leaving 10 bases between them. Germline lookup yields CDR1 SGHDN and CDR2 FVKESK. The CDR3 DNA reads TGTGCCAGCAGCCAAGGCAGGGTAGGTCAGCCCCAGCATTTT. As protein: CASSQGRVGQPQHF.

To note about this clonotype: The junction departs from germline at one end; a sequencing error may be responsible. This chain links TRBV5-1 with TRBJ2-2; the match to TRBD1 covers 7 bases. This CDR3 has 15 residues. From germline, CDR1 is SGHRS and CDR2 YFSETQ. The DNA for the CDR3 is TGCGCCAGCAGGACGACAGGGACGCGCACCGGTGAGCTGTTTTTT. Translating it yields CASRTTGTRTGELFF.

This sequence joins TRBV19 and TRBJ2-7; D may be TRBD2 (6 bases). The germline V and J ends were trimmed by 4 bases and 1 base, with 17 bases remaining between them. This CDR3 region has 16 residues. Looked up from germline, CDR1 is LNHDA and CDR2 is SQIVND (reference sequence). As DNA, the CDR3 is TGTGCCAGTAGTAGTTCTGGCGGGACCGGTTCCTACGAGCAGTACTTC. Its translation: CASSSSGGTGSYEQYF.

This clonotype turned up a few times. The chain uses TRBV20-1 and TRBJ2-1; TRBD2 matches at 12 bases. The J segment lost 7 bases and the V segment lost 0 bases, leaving 7 bases of the junction unmatched. Per germline, CDR1 DFQATT and CDR2 SNEGSKA (reference sequence). The CDR3 runs 16 residues. CDR3 sequence reads: CSARDRLAGVKNEQFF. DNA for the CDR3: TGCAGTGCTAGAGATCGACTAGCGGGAGTTAAAAATGAGCAGTTCTTC.

This clonotype was counted only a few times. The V gene is TRBV28, the J gene TRBJ2-5; 7 bases line up with TRBD1. The CDR3 is 17 residues long. Germline V CDR1 and CDR2: MDHEN, SYDVKM. After removal of 4 bases from V and 5 bases from J, the junction contained 16 bases not matched to a gene. The DNA for the CDR3 is TGTGCCAGCAGTTCCCTTGAGGGGGCGAATTCTCGGGAGACCCAGTACTTC. This gives the protein CASSSLEGANSRETQYF.

The table lists this clonotype with a few counts. This CDR3 is CASSLVDPAIEEQYF. CDR3 in DNA: TGTGCCAGCAGCTTAGTAGATCCCGCCATAGAGGAGCAGTACTTC. The chain joins TRBV7-9 to TRBJ2-7; no clear D gene. Trimming pared 1 base from V and 7 bases from J, leaving 17 bases between. There are 15 residues in the CDR3. Per the germline V gene, CDR1 is SEHNR and CDR2 is FQNEAQ (reference sequence).

V and J are TRBV5-1 and TRBJ1-2; 7 nucleotides line up with TRBD1. The ends lost 7 bases at V and 2 bases at J; junction bases unmatched: 8. The germline CDR1 and CDR2 sequences are SGHRS and YFSETQ. This CDR3 spans 14 amino acids. The CDR3 DNA reads TGCGCCAGCGGACGCAGGGGGATAAACTATGGCTACACCTTC. This sequence encodes CASGRRGINYGYTF.

This clonotype was observed many times. This chain joins TRBV28 and TRBJ2-3; a possible D gene is TRBD1 (6 bases). V was trimmed by 6 bases and J by 0 bases, leaving 10 bases between them. Germline V gene lookup returns CDR1 MDHEN and CDR2 SYDVKM. The CDR3 length is 14 residues. This CDR3 reads CASSPQGSTDTQYF. CDR3 DNA sequence: TGTGCCAGCAGCCCACAGGGTAGCACAGATACGCAGTATTTT.

The table lists this clonotype with a few counts. The rearrangement joins TRBV5-1 to TRBJ2-1; a weak D match, TRBD1 (6 bases). Trimming pared 1 base from V and 2 bases from J, leaving 10 bases between. The CDR3 length is 15 residues. In germline, CDR1 is SGHRS, CDR2 YFSETQ. The CDR3 is CASSLHNRAYNEQFF. In DNA, the CDR3 is TGCGCCAGCAGCTTGCATAACAGGGCCTACAATGAGCAGTTCTTC.

This clonotype turned up a few times. V gene TRBV30 combines with J gene TRBJ2-1; a weak D match, TRBD1 (5 bases). CDR1 and CDR2 from the germline V gene are GTSNPN and SVGIG (reference sequence). CDR3 length: 13 amino acids. V gave up 0 bases and J gave up 5 bases, with 8 bases separating them. The CDR3 nucleotides read TGTGCCTGGAGTGTACGACAGAACAATGAGCAGTTCTTC. Protein: CAWSVRQNNEQFF.

This clonotype has a count of ten or more. This rearrangement joins TRBV7-8 to TRBJ2-1; 7 nucleotides align to TRBD1. The CDR3 totals 17 residues. Germline V gives CDR1 SGHVS, CDR2 FQNEAQ. V shed 1 base and J 0 bases; nucleotides not matched to a gene: 6. The CDR3 DNA reads as TGTGCCAGCAGCTTAGTAGGGGACAGCCTCTCCTACAATGAGCAGTTCTTC. Protein product: CASSLVGDSLSYNEQFF.

This clonotype came up a few times. The chain couples TRBV12-3 or TRBV12-4 to TRBJ1-5; TRBD1 aligns across 7 bases. V shed 6 bases and J 7 bases; nucleotides not matched to a gene: 6. The CDR3 is made up of 13 amino acids. CDR3: CASRGQVGQPQHF. Written as DNA, the CDR3 is TGTGCCAGCAGAGGACAGGTTGGGCAGCCCCAGCATTTT.

This clonotype was seen more than once but under ten times. The gene calls are TRBV19 and TRBJ2-3, with D perhaps matching TRBD2 (6 bases). Germline V gives CDR1 LNHDA, CDR2 SQIVND (reference sequence). The CDR3 runs to 14 residues. With 5 bases removed from V and 5 bases from J, the gap between germline ends came to 14 bases. Here the CDR3 reads CASSYTAGQDTQYF. The CDR3 nucleotides are TGTGCCAGTAGTTACACAGCGGGTCAAGATACGCAGTATTTT. The entire variable domain, with the rest obtained from reference TRBV19 and TRBJ2-3, is as follows: DGGITQSPKYLFRKEGQNVTLSCEQNLNHDAMYWYRQDPGQGLRLIYYSQIVNDFQKGDIAEGYSVSREKKESFPLTVTSAQKNPTAFYLCASSYTAGQDTQYFGPGTRLTVL.